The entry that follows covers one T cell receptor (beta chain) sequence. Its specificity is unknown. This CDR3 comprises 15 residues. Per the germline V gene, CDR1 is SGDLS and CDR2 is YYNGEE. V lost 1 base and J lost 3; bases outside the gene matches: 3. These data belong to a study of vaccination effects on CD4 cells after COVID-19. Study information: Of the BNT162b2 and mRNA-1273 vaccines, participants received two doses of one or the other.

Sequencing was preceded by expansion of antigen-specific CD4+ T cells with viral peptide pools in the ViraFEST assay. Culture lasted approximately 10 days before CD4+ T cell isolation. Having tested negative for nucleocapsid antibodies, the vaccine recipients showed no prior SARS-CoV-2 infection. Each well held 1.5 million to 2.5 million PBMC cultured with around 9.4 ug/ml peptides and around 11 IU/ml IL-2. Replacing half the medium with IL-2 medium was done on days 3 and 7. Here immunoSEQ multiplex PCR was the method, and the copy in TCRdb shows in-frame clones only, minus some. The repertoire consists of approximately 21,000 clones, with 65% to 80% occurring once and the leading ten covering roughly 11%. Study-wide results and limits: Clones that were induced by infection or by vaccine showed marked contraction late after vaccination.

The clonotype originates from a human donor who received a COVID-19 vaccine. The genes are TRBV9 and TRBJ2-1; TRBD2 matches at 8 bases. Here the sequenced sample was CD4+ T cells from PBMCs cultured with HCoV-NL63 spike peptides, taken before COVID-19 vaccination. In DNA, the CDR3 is TGTGCCAGCAGCGTACGGGGGGGCCTCTACAATGAGCAGTTCTTC. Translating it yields CASSVRGGLYNEQFF.